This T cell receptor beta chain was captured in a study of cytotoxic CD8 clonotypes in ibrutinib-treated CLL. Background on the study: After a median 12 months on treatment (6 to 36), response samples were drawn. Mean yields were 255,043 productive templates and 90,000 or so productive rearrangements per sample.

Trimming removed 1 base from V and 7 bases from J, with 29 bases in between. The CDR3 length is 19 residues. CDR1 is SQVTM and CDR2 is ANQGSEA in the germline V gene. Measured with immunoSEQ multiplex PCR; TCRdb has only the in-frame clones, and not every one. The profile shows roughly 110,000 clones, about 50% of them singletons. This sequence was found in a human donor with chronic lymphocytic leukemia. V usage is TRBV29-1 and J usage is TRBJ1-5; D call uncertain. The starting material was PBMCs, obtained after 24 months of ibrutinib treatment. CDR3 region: CSVEVETSGSVGDKQPQHF. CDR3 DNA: TGCAGCGTTGAAGTTGAAACCTCCGGTAGCGTGGGTGATAAGCAGCCCCAGCATTTT.